The 10 T cell receptor beta chains below all came from one sample that was sequenced in a study of cytomegalovirus exposure and HLA in healthy donors. The primer mix had 60 Vbeta and 13 Jbeta primers. Assay used: immunoSEQ multiplex PCR; TCRdb lists only in-frame clones, some missing. This sample yields under 150,000 clones, of which 65% to 75% are seen a single time; roughly 4.2% belongs to the top ten. Sequenced sample: PBMCs. The source of these receptors is a woman in her thirties or forties in good health and CMV-seropositive.

V gene TRBV5-1 combines with J gene TRBJ2-1, with 8 bases matching TRBD2. The V gene end was trimmed by 3 bases and the J gene end by 4 bases; junction bases not matched to a gene: 15. Germline loops: CDR1 SGHRS, CDR2 YFSETQ. CDR3 length: 18 residues. Here the CDR3 reads CASSWGRGGAFIYNEQFF. The CDR3 DNA is TGCGCCAGCAGCTGGGGCCGGGGGGGCGCTTTCATATACAATGAGCAGTTCTTC.

This clone turned up a few times. The chain joins TRBV15 to TRBJ2-3; D unclear. This CDR3 has 18 amino acids. V gave up 1 base and J gave up 1 base, with 18 bases separating them. Looked up from germline, CDR1 is LNHNV and CDR2 is YYDKDF (reference sequence). The CDR3 DNA reads as TGTGCCACCAGCAGAGGGCCCCCAGGCCCCGAAGGCACAGATACGCAGTATTTT. This translates into CATSRGPPGPEGTDTQYF.

The chain employs TRBV1 and TRBJ2-3; the table's D gene call, TRBD2, was not cross checked with the DNA. TRBV1 is reported as a pseudogene. The CDR3 sequence is 16 residues long. CDR3 coding DNA: TGCACCAGCAGCCAAGATCGTGAGCGGGGCCCAGATACGCAGTATTTT. This sequence encodes CTSSQDRERGPDTQYF.

V usage is TRBV6-1 and J usage is TRBJ2-7; weak D call: TRBD2 (6 bases). The CDR3 extends over 14 amino acids. Germline CDR1 MNHNS, CDR2 SASEGT. Trimming stripped 3 bases from V and 4 bases from J, with 13 bases between. This CDR3 is CASSEGPGVYEQYF. DNA for the CDR3: TGTGCCAGCAGTGAGGGACCGGGGGTATACGAGCAGTACTTC.

The V gene is TRBV29-1, the J gene TRBJ2-7; perhaps TRBD1 as D (6 bases). Trimming shortened V by 8 bases and J by 2 bases, and 10 bases separated the two germline ends. Germline values: CDR1 SQVTM, CDR2 ANQGSEA. The CDR3 has 11 amino acids. The CDR3 DNA is TGCAGCTATGGACAGACCTACGAGCAGTACTTC. Encoded protein: CSYGQTYEQYF.

The chain has TRBV5-1 and TRBJ2-5; possible D gene TRBD1, 5 bases. Trimming took off 0 bases at V and 1 base at J, with 10 bases between the two ends. The CDR3 extends over 15 amino acids. Per the germline V gene, CDR1 is SGHRS and CDR2 is YFSETQ. CDR3 loop: CASSLGQGPQETQYF. CDR3 nucleotide sequence: TGCGCCAGCAGCTTGGGGCAGGGCCCCCAAGAGACCCAGTACTTC.

V and J are TRBV11-3 and TRBJ2-5; D possibly corresponds to TRBD2 (5 bases). V shed 3 bases and J shed 3 bases, with 14 bases lying between them. This CDR3 region has 15 residues. CDR1 and CDR2 from the germline V gene are SGHNT and YENEEA. CDR3 coding DNA: TGTGCCAGCAGCTTTATTTCCGCGAGGGAAGAGACCCAGTACTTC. It encodes CASSFISAREETQYF.

The chain uses TRBV5-1 and TRBJ2-1, with D possibly TRBD2 on 5 matching bases. V dropped 0 bases and J dropped 9 bases, with 7 bases sitting between them. Germline V lookup: CDR1 SGHRS, CDR2 YFSETQ. CDR3 length: 12 residues. The DNA of the CDR3 is TGCGCCAGCAGCTTGGCCGGGGTTGAGCAGTTCTTC. It yields the protein CASSLAGVEQFF.

The chain links TRBV6-1 to TRBJ2-5, with D possibly matching TRBD1 (5 bases). Germline V CDR1 and CDR2: MNHNS, SASEGT. The CDR3 loop spans 14 amino acids. The V gene lost 0 bases and the J gene lost 2 bases, with 7 bases spanning the gap. The CDR3 nucleotides read TGTGCCAGCAGTGAAGCTAGGGGACAAGAGACCCAGTACTTC. Translating gives CASSEARGQETQYF.

The V and J genes are TRBV27 and TRBJ1-6; unclear D gene. CDR1 and CDR2 (germline): MNHEY, SMNVEV (reference sequence). The CDR3 totals 17 residues. Trimming cost V 0 bases and J 0 bases, with 9 bases left between them. The CDR3 here is CASSLSQESSYNSPLHF. The CDR3 DNA follows: TGTGCCAGCAGTTTATCCCAAGAGAGCTCCTATAATTCACCCCTCCACTTT.